The clone carrying this T cell receptor beta chain has at least ten counts. Its specificity is unknown. This entry belongs to a study of post-analysis software for immune sequencing data. The TCR beta cDNA libraries carried unique molecular identifiers. Using its own MiXCR run on the PCR reads, TCRdb lists one record per CDR3 protein. The table shows 250,000 to 300,000 distinct CDR3 sequences, with 36% occurring only once. Germline CDR1 is MGHRA and CDR2 is YSYEKL. CDR3 length equals 14 residues. V was shortened by 0 bases and J by 3 bases, with 8 bases between the two germline ends. General study results and limits: Relative to controls, patients had a handful of TRBV segments at higher frequency, with TRBV5-6, TRBV5-1 and TRBV20-1 among these.

The clonotype was recovered from a girl between 10 and 17 years old with multiple sclerosis. The sample was blood. The genes are TRBV4-1 and TRBJ1-2, with D unclear. The CDR3 DNA reads TGCGCCAGCAGCCAAGACTGGACGGACTATGGCTACACCTTC. This gives the protein CASSQDWTDYGYTF.